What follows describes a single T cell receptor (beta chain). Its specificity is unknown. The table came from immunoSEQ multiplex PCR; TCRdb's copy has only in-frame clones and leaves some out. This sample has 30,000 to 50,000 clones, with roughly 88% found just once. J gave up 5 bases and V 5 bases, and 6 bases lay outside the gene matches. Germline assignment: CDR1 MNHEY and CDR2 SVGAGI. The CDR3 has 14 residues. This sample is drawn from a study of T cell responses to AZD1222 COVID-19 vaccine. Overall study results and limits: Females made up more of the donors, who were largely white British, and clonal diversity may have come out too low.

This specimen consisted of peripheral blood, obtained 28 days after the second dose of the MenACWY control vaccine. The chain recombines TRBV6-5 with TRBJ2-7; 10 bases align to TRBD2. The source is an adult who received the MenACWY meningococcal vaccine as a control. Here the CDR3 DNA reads TGTGCCAGCAGTCAGGGACTAGCGAACAACGAGCAGTACTTC. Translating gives CASSQGLANNEQYF.